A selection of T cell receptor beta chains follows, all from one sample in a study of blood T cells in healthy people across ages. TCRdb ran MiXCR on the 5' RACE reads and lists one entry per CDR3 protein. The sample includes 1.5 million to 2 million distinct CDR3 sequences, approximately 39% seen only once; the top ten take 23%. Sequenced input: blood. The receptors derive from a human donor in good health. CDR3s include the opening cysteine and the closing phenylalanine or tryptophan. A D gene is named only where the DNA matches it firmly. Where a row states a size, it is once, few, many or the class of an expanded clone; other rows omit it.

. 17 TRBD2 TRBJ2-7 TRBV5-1 CASSLGVSAGRSHEQYF TGCGCCAGCAGCTTGGGAGTCTCAGCGGGGCGTTCTCACGAGCAGTACTTC
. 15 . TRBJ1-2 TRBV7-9 CASSRESGAPYGYTF TGTGCCAGCAGTAGGGAGTCAGGGGCCCCCTATGGCTACACCTTC
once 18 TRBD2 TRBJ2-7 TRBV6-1 CASRKPSGSYPSTDTQYF TGTGCCAGCAGGAAGCCTAGCGGGAGTTATCCTAGCACAGATACGCAGTACTTC
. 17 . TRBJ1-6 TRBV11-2 CASSFRGGVAYNSPLHF TGTGCCAGCAGCTTCCGGGGAGGTGTAGCCTATAATTCACCCCTCCACTTT
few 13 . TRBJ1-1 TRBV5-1 CASSLGTSTEAFF TGTGCCAGCAGCTTAGGGACATCGACTGAAGCTTTCTTT
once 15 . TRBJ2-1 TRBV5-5 CASNLGQASYNEQFF TGTGCCAGCAACTTGGGGCAGGCCTCCTACAATGAGCAGTTCTTC
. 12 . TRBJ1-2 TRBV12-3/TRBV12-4 CASTPRGYGYTF TGTGCCAGCACCCCGAGGGGATATGGCTACACCTTC
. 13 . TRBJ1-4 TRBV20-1 CSVGGRGDEKLFF TGCAGTGTAGGTGGACGAGGGGATGAAAAACTGTTTTTT
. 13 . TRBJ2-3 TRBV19 CASARALTDTQYF TGTGCCAGTGCCAGGGCTCTCACAGATACGCAGTATTTT
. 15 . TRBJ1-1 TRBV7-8 CASSLGRGGSTEAFF TGTGCCAGCAGCTTAGGTCGAGGGGGAAGCACTGAAGCTTTCTTT
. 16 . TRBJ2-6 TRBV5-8 CASTPGRGYGANVLTF TGTGCCAGCACCCCCGGCCGGGGGTATGGGGCCAACGTCCTGACTTTC
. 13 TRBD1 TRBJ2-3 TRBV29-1 CSVRTGGDSTQYF TGCAGCGTTCGGACAGGGGGAGACTCTACGCAGTATTTT
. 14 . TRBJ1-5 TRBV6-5 CASSGLASNQPQHF TGTGCCAGCAGTGGCCTAGCGAGCAATCAGCCCCAGCATTTT
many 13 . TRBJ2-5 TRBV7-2 CASSRGAGETQYF TGTGCCAGCAGCCGGGGGGCCGGAGAGACCCAGTACTTC
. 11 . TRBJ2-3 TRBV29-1 CSVTSGDTQYF TGCAGCGTTACTTCCGGAGATACGCAGTATTTT
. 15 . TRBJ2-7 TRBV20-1 CGARDAIGALYEQYF TGCGGTGCTAGAGACGCAATAGGTGCGCTCTACGAGCAGTACTTC
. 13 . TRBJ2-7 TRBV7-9 CASLRSGDYEQYF TGTGCCAGCTTGAGGTCGGGGGACTACGAGCAGTACTTC
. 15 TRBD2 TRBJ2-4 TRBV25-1 CASSELGGDKNIQYF TGTGCCAGCAGTGAATTGGGAGGGGATAAAAACATTCAGTACTTC
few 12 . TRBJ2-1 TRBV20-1 CSAREAGGEQFF TGCAGTGCGAGAGAAGCGGGTGGTGAGCAGTTCTTC